This T cell receptor beta chain originates from a study of blood T cells in healthy people across ages. Primed by a sample-barcoded 5' primer and a J-beta primer mix, a second PCR proceeded for 7 to 11 cycles. TCRdb ran MiXCR on the 5' RACE reads and lists one entry per CDR3 protein. The sample shows more than 600,000 distinct CDR3 sequences, about 25% of them seen only once. Germline V gene sequence: CDR1 MGHRA, CDR2 YSYEKL. The CDR3 length is 17 residues. With 4 bases clipped from V and 8 bases from J, the junction kept 11 bases outside the gene matches. This sample was shared with a second study, whose subject was T cells of mothers and their children.

This clonotype was obtained from a boy aged 10-17 years in good health. The sample comprised blood. The V and J genes are TRBV4-1 and TRBJ1-4, with TRBD1 identical over 12 bases. Here the CDR3 reads CASSPRDRGQWNEKLFF. The CDR3 DNA follows: TGCGCCAGCAGCCCGAGGGACAGGGGGCAGTGGAACGAAAAACTGTTTTTT.